This T cell receptor beta chain came from a study of response to subunit inactivated influenza vaccine. The study, taken as a whole, reports: The authors suggested that few new T cells are recruited per seasonal influenza vaccination.

Trimming stripped 7 bases from V and 0 bases from J, with 9 bases between. The CDR3 totals 12 residues. Germline V gene sequence: CDR1 SQVTM, CDR2 ANQGSEA. This clonotype was found many times. The antigen remains undetermined. In TCRdb, the RT-PCR reads were re-called with MiXCR into one record per CDR3 protein. The repertoire holds about 500,000 distinct CDR3 sequences, 15% to 20% seen once, with approximately 3% in the top ten. The genes are TRBV29-1 and TRBJ1-1; a weak D match, TRBD1 (5 bases). Specimen: CD4+ T cells sorted from PBMCs, collected less than 25 months after vaccination. The TCR comes from a man aged 50 to 75 who received an inactivated influenza vaccine. CDR3 loop: CSAGTLNTEAFF. The CDR3 DNA follows: TGCAGCGCTGGGACGCTGAACACTGAAGCTTTCTTT.